The 30 T cell receptor beta chains listed next were all sequenced from one sample in a study of blood T cell repertoires in COVID-19. TCRdb's table, derived via immunoSEQ multiplex PCR, lists solely in-frame clones and lacks some. This repertoire shows over 90,000 clones, about 91% found once; its top ten account for 4.2%. Material for sequencing was peripheral blood. All receptors derive from a man between 18 and 29 years old with acute or convalescent COVID-19.

As to this clone: Compared with germline, one end of the junction differs, possibly owing to a read error. This chain uses TRBV7-9 with TRBJ1-4; 7 bases are shared with TRBD1. CDR3 length: 16 amino acids. Germline V lookup: CDR1 SEHNR, CDR2 FQNEAQ (reference sequence). CDR3 coding DNA: TGTGCCAGCAGCTTATTCCTGGGGACAGCTAAGGAAAAACTGTTTTTT. It is translated as CASSLFLGTAKEKLFF. The full variable domain, in which reference TRBV7-9 and TRBJ1-4 provide the parts outside the CDR3, is DTGVSQNPRHKITKRGQNVTFRCDPISEHNRLYWYRQTLGQGPEFLTYFQNEAQLEKSRLLSDRFSAERPKGSFSTLEIQRTEQGDSAMYLCASSLFLGTAKEKLFFGSGTQLSVL.

V is TRBV25-1 and J is TRBJ1-1; the match to TRBD1 covers 8 bases. The length of the CDR3 is 16 residues. CDR1 and CDR2 from the germline V gene are MGHDK and SYGVNS. Trimming at V came to 1 base and at J to 3 bases, leaving 7 bases not matched to a gene. CDR3 sequence reads: CASSESGRGPHTEAFF. CDR3 nucleotide sequence: TGTGCCAGCAGTGAATCGGGCAGGGGGCCTCACACTGAAGCTTTCTTT.

The rearrangement links TRBV19 to TRBJ2-1, with 15 bases that match TRBD2. Losses at the gene ends were 11 bases for V and 7 bases for J; bases not matched to a gene: 3. This CDR3 comprises 13 residues. Germline CDR1 LNHDA, CDR2 SQIVND (reference sequence). The CDR3, as DNA: TGTGCCGCCGGGACTAGCGGGAGGAATGAGCAGTTCTTC. Translating it yields CAAGTSGRNEQFF.

This clone was detected a few times. The chain is built from TRBV24-1 and TRBJ2-3, with 12 bases that match TRBD2. Germline V gene lookup returns CDR1 KGHDR and CDR2 SFDVKD. V lost 4 bases and J lost 2; bases outside the gene matches: 6. The CDR3 extends over 17 amino acids. CDR3 nucleotide sequence: TGTGCCACCAGTGACCACGGGACTAGCGGGTTCACAGATACGCAGTATTTT. Residues: CATSDHGTSGFTDTQYF.

This clone was observed a few times. The chain employs TRBV24-1 and TRBJ1-1, with TRBD1 identical over 11 bases. Germline assignment: CDR1 KGHDR and CDR2 SFDVKD. CDR3 length: 12 residues. Losses at the gene ends were 7 bases for V and 11 bases for J; bases not matched to a gene: 5. CDR3: CATRADRGLAFF. The CDR3 region has the DNA TGTGCCACCAGAGCGGACAGGGGGCTGGCTTTCTTT.

The chain joins TRBV24-1 to TRBJ1-4; a possible D gene is TRBD1 (5 bases). This CDR3 spans 14 amino acids. CDR1 and CDR2 (germline): KGHDR, SFDVKD. With 8 bases removed from V and 8 bases from J, the gap between germline ends came to 17 bases. The CDR3 sequence: CATTREVGIEKLFF. DNA for the CDR3: TGTGCCACCACCAGGGAAGTGGGTATCGAAAAACTGTTTTTT.

The CDR3 loop is CASSWTPGEGEQYF. DNA for the CDR3: TGCGCCAGCAGCTGGACTCCCGGGGAAGGGGAGCAGTACTTC. This chain links TRBV5-1 with TRBJ2-7; D possibly corresponds to TRBD2 (5 bases). This CDR3 is built from 14 residues. The V end lost 3 bases, the J end lost 7 bases, and 17 bases lay between the germline ends. Germline V lookup: CDR1 SGHRS, CDR2 YFSETQ.

The chain links TRBV5-1 to TRBJ1-4; D ambiguous. This CDR3 contains 15 residues. V was clipped by 4 bases and J by 7 bases, with 17 bases between them. CDR1 is SGHRS, CDR2 YFSETQ, per germline. This CDR3 reads CASSPGRRKGEKLFF. For the CDR3, the DNA is TGCGCCAGCAGCCCTGGGAGGCGCAAAGGTGAAAAACTGTTTTTT.

This clone showed up just once. V and J are TRBV2 and TRBJ1-2, with D tentatively TRBD1 (6 bases). The V end was cut by 4 bases, the J end by 1 base, with 10 bases between. The CDR3 covers 14 residues. Germline V gene data show CDR1 as SNHLY and CDR2 as FYNNEI. The CDR3 sequence is CASSARDNNYGYTF. In DNA form, the CDR3 reads TGTGCCAGCAGTGCCCGGGACAATAACTATGGCTACACCTTC.

This clone occurred once. The V and J genes are TRBV7-9 and TRBJ1-6, with D possibly being TRBD1 (5 bases). The germline CDR1 and CDR2 sequences are SEHNR and FQNEAQ (reference sequence). The CDR3 runs 14 residues. V was pared by 1 base and J by 8 bases, with 9 bases between. CDR3 sequence: CASSLGTNYSPLHF. In DNA form, the CDR3 reads TGTGCCAGCAGCTTAGGGACAAACTATTCACCCCTCCACTTT.

V is TRBV21-1 and J is TRBJ1-1; the table's D call, TRBD1, has no DNA check behind it. TRBV21-1 is classified as a pseudogene. CDR3 length: 15 residues. CDR3 DNA: TGTGCCAGCAGCAGCCTAGTACAGGGGAAGACTGAAGCTTTCTTT. Residues: CASSSLVQGKTEAFF.

The J gene is TRBJ2-7, the V gene TRBV4-1; 11 bases match TRBD2. CDR1 and CDR2 from the germline V gene are MGHRA and YSYEKL. V shed 4 bases, J shed 3 bases, and the junction held 5 bases outside the gene matches. The CDR3 contains 15 residues. The CDR3 spells CASSLGTSGIYEQYF. The CDR3 DNA is TGCGCCAGCAGCCTAGGGACTAGCGGAATCTACGAGCAGTACTTC.

The V call is TRBV3-1 (or the pseudogene TRBV3-2), the J call TRBJ1-1, with 11 bases matching TRBD1. CDR3 length: 15 amino acids. The junction had 7 bases not matched to a gene; V was cut back by 4 bases and J by 6 bases. Germline loops: CDR1 LGHDT, CDR2 YNNKEL (reference sequence). The CDR3 DNA sequence: TGTGCCAGCAGCCCCAACCGGGACAGGGGGGCTGAAGCTTTCTTT. Its protein product is CASSPNRDRGAEAFF.

The table lists this clone with a count of one. This chain links TRBV19 with TRBJ1-5; D call uncertain. CDR3 length: 13 amino acids. Trimming shortened V by 4 bases and J by 6 bases, and 10 bases separated the two germline ends. CDR1 is LNHDA and CDR2 is SQIVND in the germline V gene (reference sequence). The DNA for the CDR3 is TGTGCCAGTAGTACCCGCGAGGGTCAGCCCCAGCATTTT. This sequence encodes CASSTREGQPQHF.

Concerning this clone itself: The sample has other DNA sequences that encode this CDR3 too. This chain connects TRBV5-1 to TRBJ1-5; D is ambiguous. V lost 4 bases and J lost 4, with 12 bases in between. The CDR3 runs to 14 residues. Germline V gene lookup returns CDR1 SGHRS and CDR2 YFSETQ. This chain's CDR3 is CASSPRGGNQPQHF. The CDR3 DNA sequence: TGCGCCAGCAGCCCTCGGGGAGGGAATCAGCCCCAGCATTTT.

The J gene is TRBJ1-4, the V gene TRBV5-1; D is possibly TRBD1 (6 bases). The V gene's germline CDR1 is SGHRS and CDR2 YFSETQ. The CDR3 length is 15 residues. V was cut by 0 bases and J by 6 bases, with 12 bases left in between. CDR3: CASSLGTVQHEKLFF. The CDR3 bases are TGCGCCAGCAGCTTGGGGACAGTCCAACATGAAAAACTGTTTTTT.

The chain recombines TRBV7-2 with TRBJ2-7; D might be TRBD1 (5 bases). The germline gives CDR1 SGHTA, CDR2 FQGNSA. V was clipped by 5 bases and J by 1 base, with 12 bases between them. The length of the CDR3 is 14 residues. In nucleotides, the CDR3 is TGTGCCAGCAGCCCCTACGACAGTTCCTACGAGCAGTACTTC. It encodes CASSPYDSSYEQYF.

V gene TRBV5-1 combines with J gene TRBJ1-1, with a possible D match to TRBD1 (6 bases). Germline CDR1 SGHRS, CDR2 YFSETQ. V gave up 4 bases and J gave up 0 bases, with 13 bases separating them. This CDR3 has 15 amino acids. CDR3 DNA: TGCGCCAGCAGCAGCACGGACAGATTGAACACTGAAGCTTTCTTT. It translates to CASSSTDRLNTEAFF.

The V and J genes are TRBV27 and TRBJ1-2; no reliable D call. The CDR3 is 11 residues long. V was clipped by 4 bases and J by 7 bases, with 7 bases between them. Germline loops: CDR1 MNHEY, CDR2 SMNVEV (reference sequence). This CDR3 reads CASSSGFGYTF. The CDR3 DNA follows: TGTGCCAGCAGTTCGGGGTTTGGCTACACCTTC.

The V gene is TRBV2, the J gene TRBJ2-3; 12 bases are a match to TRBD2. With 2 bases clipped from V and 5 bases from J, the junction kept 5 bases outside the gene matches. The CDR3 covers 16 residues. Germline V gene lookup returns CDR1 SNHLY and CDR2 FYNNEI. The CDR3 DNA is TGTGCCAGCAGTGAACGGACTAGCGGGACGGGAGATACGCAGTATTTT. It specifies CASSERTSGTGDTQYF.

This chain links TRBV3-1 (or the pseudogene TRBV3-2) with TRBJ2-5; D gene unclear. The CDR3 runs 12 residues. Germline assignment: CDR1 LGHDT and CDR2 YNNKEL (reference sequence). V lost 3 bases to trimming and J lost 5 bases, with 7 bases between them. In DNA, the CDR3 is TGTGCCAGCAGCCAGGTACGGGAGACCCAGTACTTC. It translates to CASSQVRETQYF.

This sequence joins TRBV9 and TRBJ1-5; TRBD1 agrees at 8 bases. Germline assignment: CDR1 SGDLS and CDR2 YYNGEE. CDR3 size: 16 residues. The V segment lost 4 bases and the J segment 6 bases; nucleotides outside the gene matches: 12. The CDR3 reads CASSPGQGSSSQPQHF. CDR3 bases: TGTGCCAGCAGCCCCGGACAGGGAAGCTCTAGTCAGCCCCAGCATTTT.

This clone has just one count. The J gene is TRBJ2-5, the V gene TRBV7-8; 12 bases are a match to TRBD2. Germline-derived CDR1 and CDR2 are SGHVS and FQNEAQ. The CDR3 covers 15 residues. V was pared by 1 base and J by 6 bases, with 3 bases of the junction left unmatched. The CDR3 here is CASSLGLAGAKTQYF. CDR3 nucleotide sequence: TGTGCCAGCAGCTTAGGACTAGCGGGAGCCAAGACCCAGTACTTC.

This chain uses TRBV11-2 with TRBJ1-1; 8 bases are a match to TRBD1. The CDR3 loop spans 19 amino acids. CDR1 is SGHAT, CDR2 FQNNGV, per germline. Trimming at V came to 1 base and at J to 1 base, leaving 14 bases not matched to a gene. The CDR3 here is CASSLVRILQGEQNTEAFF. For the CDR3, the DNA is TGTGCCAGCAGCTTAGTCCGGATCCTACAGGGGGAGCAGAACACTGAAGCTTTCTTT.

The rearrangement links TRBV6-6 to TRBJ2-5, with 8 positions matching TRBD2. This CDR3 is built from 15 residues. Germline CDR1 reads MNHNY; CDR2 reads SVGAGI (reference sequence). Germline trimming cut 6 bases from V and 4 bases from J; bases unmatched to any gene: 10. The DNA for the CDR3 is TGTGCCAGCAGGGCGGGAGGAGAACGACCAGAGACCCAGTACTTC. Translating gives CASRAGGERPETQYF.

The rearrangement uses TRBV19 and TRBJ2-3; D remains ambiguous. V was shortened by 2 bases and J by 1 base, with 10 bases between the two germline ends. CDR1 and CDR2 from the germline V gene are LNHDA and SQIVND (reference sequence). The CDR3 runs 15 residues. CDR3 loop: CASSISGDGTDTQYF. CDR3 coding DNA: TGTGCCAGTAGTATAAGTGGAGATGGCACAGATACGCAGTATTTT.

Worth noting for this clone: Within the sample, other DNA sequences also encode this same CDR3. The V gene is TRBV9, the J gene TRBJ1-1, with unresolved D. The germline V and J ends were trimmed by 1 base and 6 bases, with 13 bases remaining between them. This CDR3 is 14 amino acids long. The germline V gene encodes CDR1 SGDLS and CDR2 YYNGEE. CDR3 region: CASSVNDGGAEAFF. DNA for the CDR3: TGTGCCAGCAGCGTAAACGACGGCGGCGCTGAAGCTTTCTTT.

The chain has TRBV6-6 and TRBJ1-5; 7 bases agree with TRBD1. In germline, CDR1 is MNHNY, CDR2 SVGAGI (reference sequence). After removal of 0 bases from V and 7 bases from J, the junction contained 9 bases not matched to a gene. The CDR3 runs to 16 residues. The CDR3 loop is CASSYSRDRRAQPQHF. DNA of the CDR3: TGTGCCAGCAGTTACTCCCGGGACAGAAGAGCACAGCCCCAGCATTTT.

V gene TRBV4-1 combines with J gene TRBJ2-3; 9 bases align to TRBD2. Unmatched junction bases numbered 12, after V lost 11 bases and J lost 3 bases. CDR1 is MGHRA, CDR2 YSYEKL, per germline. This CDR3 spans 15 amino acids. The CDR3 coding sequence is TGCGCCTCCAGAATAATAGCGGGGGCGACAGATACGCAGTATTTT. Translation: CASRIIAGATDTQYF.

The chain employs TRBV6-5 and TRBJ2-2; the match to TRBD2 covers 14 bases. The V gene's germline CDR1 is MNHEY and CDR2 SVGAGI. Trimming took 3 bases from V and 8 from J; bases not matched to a gene: 5. This CDR3 region has 16 residues. CDR3 region: CASSYPGLAGVGELFF. The CDR3 DNA sequence: TGTGCCAGCAGTTATCCGGGACTAGCGGGAGTAGGGGAGCTGTTTTTT.